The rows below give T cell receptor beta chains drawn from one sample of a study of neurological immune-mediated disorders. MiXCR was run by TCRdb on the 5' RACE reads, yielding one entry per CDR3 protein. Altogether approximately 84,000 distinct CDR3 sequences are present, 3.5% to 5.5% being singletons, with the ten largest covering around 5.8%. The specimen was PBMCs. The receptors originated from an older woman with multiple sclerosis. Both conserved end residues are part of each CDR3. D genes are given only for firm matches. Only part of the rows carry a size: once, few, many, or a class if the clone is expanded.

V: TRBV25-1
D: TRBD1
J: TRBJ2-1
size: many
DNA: TGTGCCAGCAGCTATGGACAGGGTTCCTACAATGAGCAGTTCTTC
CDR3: CASSYGQGSYNEQFF

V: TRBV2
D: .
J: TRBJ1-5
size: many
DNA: TGTGCCAGCAGACGCGAGGGGGGCAATCAGCCCCAGCATTTT
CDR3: CASRREGGNQPQHF

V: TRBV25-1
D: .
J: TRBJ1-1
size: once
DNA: TGTGCCTCCAGAGGGAACACTGAAGCTTTCTTT
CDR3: CASRGNTEAFF

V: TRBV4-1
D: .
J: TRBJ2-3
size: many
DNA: TGCGCCAGCAGCCAAGCGGCGGATAGCACAGATACGCAGTATTTT
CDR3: CASSQAADSTDTQYF

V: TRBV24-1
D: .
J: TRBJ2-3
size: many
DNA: TGTGCCACCAGTCTCGCCCATCACACAGATACGCAGTATTTT
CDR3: CATSLAHHTDTQYF

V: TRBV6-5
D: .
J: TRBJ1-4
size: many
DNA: TGTGCCAGCAGCAGGACCCGAGGGGAGCGACTGTTTTTT
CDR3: CASSRTRGERLFF

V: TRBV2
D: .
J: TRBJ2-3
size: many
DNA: TGTGCCAGCAGCGGGCGGGACGGTTACACAGATACGCAGTATTTT
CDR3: CASSGRDGYTDTQYF

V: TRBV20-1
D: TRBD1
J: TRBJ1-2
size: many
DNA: TGCAGTGCTAGAGTAGGCGGGTCGAGGACAGGGGTTGGCTACACCTTC
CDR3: CSARVGGSRTGVGYTF

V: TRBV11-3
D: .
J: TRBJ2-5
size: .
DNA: TGTGCCAGCAGCTCCACGAATGGGGAGACCCAGTACTTC
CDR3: CASSSTNGETQYF

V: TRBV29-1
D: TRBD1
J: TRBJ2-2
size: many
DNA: TGCAGCGGGATAACAGGGGGGAACACCGGGGAGCTGTTTTTT
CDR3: CSGITGGNTGELFF

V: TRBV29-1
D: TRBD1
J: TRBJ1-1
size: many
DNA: TGCAGCGCCCTGGGAGGGGGCGGGTACACTGAAGCTTTCTTT
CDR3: CSALGGGGYTEAFF

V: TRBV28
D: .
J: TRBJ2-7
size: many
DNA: TGTGCCAGCAGTTTTCAGGGCCCCTACGAGCAGTACTTC
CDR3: CASSFQGPYEQYF

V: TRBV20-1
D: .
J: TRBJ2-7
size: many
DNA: TGCAGTGCTAGCCCCGCCATCGAGCAGTACTTC
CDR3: CSASPAIEQYF

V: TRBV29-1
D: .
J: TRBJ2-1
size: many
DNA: TGCAGCGTTGAAGGAGGGGCCCAATACAATGAGCAGTTCTTC
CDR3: CSVEGGAQYNEQFF

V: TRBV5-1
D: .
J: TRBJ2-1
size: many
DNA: TGCGCCAGCAGCTCCGGGACGGAGTGGAACAATGAGCAGTTCTTC
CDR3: CASSSGTEWNNEQFF

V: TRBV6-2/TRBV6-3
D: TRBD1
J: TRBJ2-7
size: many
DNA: TGTGCCAGCAGTTACCTTACCGACAGGGGGTACGAGCAGTACTTC
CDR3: CASSYLTDRGYEQYF

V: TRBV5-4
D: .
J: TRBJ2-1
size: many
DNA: TGTGCCAGCAGCTTGGGGGTTCCAGGATCCTACAATGAGCAGTTCTTC
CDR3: CASSLGVPGSYNEQFF

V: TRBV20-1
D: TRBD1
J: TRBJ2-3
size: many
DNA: TGCAGTGCAAATGACAGGGTTGGCACAGATACGCAGTATTTT
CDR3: CSANDRVGTDTQYF

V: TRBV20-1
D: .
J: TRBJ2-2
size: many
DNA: TGCAGTGCTTTCCGGGGCGGGGCGGGGACCGGGGAGCTGTTTTTT
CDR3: CSAFRGGAGTGELFF

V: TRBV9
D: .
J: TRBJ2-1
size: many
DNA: TGTGCCAGCAGCCCCGAGACTAGAGGTGTTGAGCAGTTCTTC
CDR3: CASSPETRGVEQFF

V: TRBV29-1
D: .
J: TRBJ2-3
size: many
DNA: TGCAGCGTTGTAGTGGGCACAGATACGCAGTATTTT
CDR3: CSVVVGTDTQYF

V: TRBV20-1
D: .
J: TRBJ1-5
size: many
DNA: TGCAGTGCTAGAGATCCCGGGGGAAGCAATCAGCCCCAGCATTTT
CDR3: CSARDPGGSNQPQHF

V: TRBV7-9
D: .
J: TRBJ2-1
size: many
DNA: TGTGCCAGCAGCTTAGTCGGAGGCGGACAGCAGTTCTTC
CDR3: CASSLVGGGQQFF

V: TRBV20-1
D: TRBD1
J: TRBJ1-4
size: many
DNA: TGCAGTGCTAGTGGGACAGGGGTCGGAACTAATGAAAAACTGTTTTTT
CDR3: CSASGTGVGTNEKLFF

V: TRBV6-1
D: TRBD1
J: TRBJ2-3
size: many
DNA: TGTGCCAGCACCACTGGGACAGCTAGCACAGATACGCAGTATTTT
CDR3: CASTTGTASTDTQYF

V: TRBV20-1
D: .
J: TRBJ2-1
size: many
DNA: TGCAGTGCTAGGGGTTGGGGCAGTTACAATGAGCAGTTCTTC
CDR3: CSARGWGSYNEQFF

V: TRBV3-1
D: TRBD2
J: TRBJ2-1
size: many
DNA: TGTGCCAGCAGCCGGGGGGGTATTAGGAATGAGCAGTTCTTC
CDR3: CASSRGGIRNEQFF

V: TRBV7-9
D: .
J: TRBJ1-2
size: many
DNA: TGTGCCAGCTTCGGTGGGGCACAGGACGGAACTAACTATGGCTACACCTTC
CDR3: CASFGGAQDGTNYGYTF

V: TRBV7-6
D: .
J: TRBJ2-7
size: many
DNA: TGTGCCAGCAGCTCCATCCTCTCCTACGAGCAGTACTTC
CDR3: CASSSILSYEQYF

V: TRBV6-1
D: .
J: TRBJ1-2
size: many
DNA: TGTGCCAGCAGTGTAGGGTTCGGGGGGGCCGGTGGCTACACCTTC
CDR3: CASSVGFGGAGGYTF

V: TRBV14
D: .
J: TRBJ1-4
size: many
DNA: TGTGCCAGCAGCCAAGATGGCGGGCTTTCAACTAATGAAAAACTGTTTTTT
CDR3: CASSQDGGLSTNEKLFF

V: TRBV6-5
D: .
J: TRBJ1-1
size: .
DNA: TGTGCCAGCAGTTTCCATCAGACGAACACTGAAGCTTTCTTT
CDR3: CASSFHQTNTEAFF

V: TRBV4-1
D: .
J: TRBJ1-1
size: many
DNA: TGCGCCAGCAGCCAAGATCGCGGGACACCGAACACTGAAGCTTTCTTT
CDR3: CASSQDRGTPNTEAFF

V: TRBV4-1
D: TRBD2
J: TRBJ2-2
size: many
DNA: TGCGCCAGCAGCTTACGCGGGGGGGCGAGAACCGGGGAGCTGTTTTTT
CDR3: CASSLRGGARTGELFF

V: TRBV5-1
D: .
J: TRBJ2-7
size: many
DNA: TGCGCCAGCAGCTTGGAGAGGGACGAGCAGTACTTC
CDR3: CASSLERDEQYF

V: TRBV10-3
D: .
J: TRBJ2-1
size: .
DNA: TGTGCCATCAGATTACAGGGCTCTGAGCAGTTCTTC
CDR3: CAIRLQGSEQFF

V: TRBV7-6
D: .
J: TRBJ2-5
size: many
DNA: TGTGCCAGCAGCTCCCAACCTACCGGCCTGGAGACCCAGTACTTC
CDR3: CASSSQPTGLETQYF

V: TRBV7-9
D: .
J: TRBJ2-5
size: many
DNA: TGTGCCAGCAAGGGGCTAGTCAGGGAGACCCAGTACTTC
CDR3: CASKGLVRETQYF

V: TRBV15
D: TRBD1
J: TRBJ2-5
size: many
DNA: TGTGCCACCTCGGCGGGACAGGGGAGTCAAGAGACCCAGTACTTC
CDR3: CATSAGQGSQETQYF

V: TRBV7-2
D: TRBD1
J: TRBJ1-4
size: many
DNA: TGTGCCAGCAGCCCGACAGGGGGCGCCGGGAATGAAAAACTGTTTTTT
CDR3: CASSPTGGAGNEKLFF

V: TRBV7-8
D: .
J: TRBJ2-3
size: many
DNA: TGTGCCAGCAGCTCCCCGGGACCCTCAGAGGATACGCAGTATTTT
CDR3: CASSSPGPSEDTQYF

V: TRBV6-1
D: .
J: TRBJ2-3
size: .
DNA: TGTGCCAGCAGTGAATTCGCACCGCAGTATTTT
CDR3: CASSEFAPQYF

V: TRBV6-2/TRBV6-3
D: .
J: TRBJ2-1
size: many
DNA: TGTGCCAGCACGGAACAGACGTCGGTTGAGCAGTTCTTC
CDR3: CASTEQTSVEQFF

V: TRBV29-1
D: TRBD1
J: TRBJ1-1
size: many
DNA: TGCAGCGCCTATACGACAGGGAGGCGTATGAACACTGAAGCTTTCTTT
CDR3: CSAYTTGRRMNTEAFF

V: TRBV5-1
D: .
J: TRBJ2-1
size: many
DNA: TGCGCCAGCAGCTTGACGCAGGGGAGAAGGCAGTTCTTC
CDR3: CASSLTQGRRQFF

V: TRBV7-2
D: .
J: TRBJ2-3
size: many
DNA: TGTGCCAGCAGCACCGGGGTCAGAACGCAGTATTTT
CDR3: CASSTGVRTQYF

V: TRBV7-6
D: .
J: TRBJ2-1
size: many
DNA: TGTGCCAGCAGCTTAGACCTCCTCAGGGAAGGTGAGCAGTTCTTC
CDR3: CASSLDLLREGEQFF

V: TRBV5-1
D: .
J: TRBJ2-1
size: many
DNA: TGCGCCAGCAGCTTGGGACAGAGGGGCGGTGAGCAGTTCTTC
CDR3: CASSLGQRGGEQFF

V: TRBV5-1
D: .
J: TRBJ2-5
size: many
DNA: TGCGCCAGCAGCTCTGGACGGGCGTGGGGAGAGACCCAGTACTTC
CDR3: CASSSGRAWGETQYF

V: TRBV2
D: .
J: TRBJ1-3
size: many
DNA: TGTGCCAGCAGCCCACCCGGGGGATCAACTGGAAACACCATATATTTT
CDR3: CASSPPGGSTGNTIYF

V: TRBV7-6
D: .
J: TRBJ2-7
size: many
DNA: TGTGCCAGCAGCGCCTTAACTCCCAGCTCCTACGAGCAGTACTTC
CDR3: CASSALTPSSYEQYF

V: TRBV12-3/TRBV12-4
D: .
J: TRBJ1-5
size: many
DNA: TGTGCCAGCAATACACAGGGTGGGGGTCAGCCCCAGCATTTT
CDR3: CASNTQGGGQPQHF

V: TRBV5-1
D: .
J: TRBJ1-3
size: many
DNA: TGCGCCAGCAGCTTAAACACAGGAGCCGGAAACACCATATATTTT
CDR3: CASSLNTGAGNTIYF

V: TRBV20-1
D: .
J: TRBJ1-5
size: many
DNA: TGCAGTGCTAGGGTTACAGGGCGCAATCAGCCCCAGCATTTT
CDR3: CSARVTGRNQPQHF

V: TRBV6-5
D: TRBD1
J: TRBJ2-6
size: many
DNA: TGTGCCACTACAGGGGGCCCAGCGGGCTCTGGGGCCAACGTCCTGACTTTC
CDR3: CATTGGPAGSGANVLTF

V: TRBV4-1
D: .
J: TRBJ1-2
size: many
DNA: TGCGCCAGCAGCCAAGTTGGCAGTCAAACTGGCTACACCTTC
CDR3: CASSQVGSQTGYTF

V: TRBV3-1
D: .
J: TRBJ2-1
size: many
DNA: TGTGCCAGCAGCCAAGCGAACAGGGACGCCCTCAATGAGCAGTTCTTC
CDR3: CASSQANRDALNEQFF

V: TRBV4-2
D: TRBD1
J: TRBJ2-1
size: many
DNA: TGTGCCAGCAGAACCCCGGGACAGGAGTACAATGAGCAGTTCTTC
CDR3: CASRTPGQEYNEQFF

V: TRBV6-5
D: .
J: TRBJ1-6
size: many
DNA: TGTGCCAGCAGCCCTTCCAGAAATTCACCCCTCCACTTT
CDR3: CASSPSRNSPLHF